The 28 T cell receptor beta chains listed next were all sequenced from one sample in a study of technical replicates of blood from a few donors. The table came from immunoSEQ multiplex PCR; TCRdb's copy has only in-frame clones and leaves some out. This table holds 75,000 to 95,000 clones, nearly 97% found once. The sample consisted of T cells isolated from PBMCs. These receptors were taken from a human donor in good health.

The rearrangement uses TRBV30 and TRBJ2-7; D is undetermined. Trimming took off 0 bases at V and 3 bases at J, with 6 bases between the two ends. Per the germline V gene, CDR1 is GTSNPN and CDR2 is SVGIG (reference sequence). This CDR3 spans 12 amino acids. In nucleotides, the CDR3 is TGTGCCTGGAGTGTGGGCCTCTACGAGCAGTACTTC. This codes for CAWSVGLYEQYF.

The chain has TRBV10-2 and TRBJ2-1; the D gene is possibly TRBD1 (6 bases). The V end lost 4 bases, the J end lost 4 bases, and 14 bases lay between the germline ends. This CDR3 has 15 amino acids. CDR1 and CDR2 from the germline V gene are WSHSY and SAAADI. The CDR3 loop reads CASSGTGTNYNEQFF. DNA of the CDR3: TGCGCCAGCAGTGGTACCGGGACAAATTACAATGAGCAGTTCTTC.

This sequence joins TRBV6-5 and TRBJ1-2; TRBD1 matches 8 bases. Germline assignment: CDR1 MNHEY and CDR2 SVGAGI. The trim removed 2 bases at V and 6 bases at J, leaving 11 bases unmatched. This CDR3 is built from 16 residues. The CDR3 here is CASSYSPGGGGNGYTF. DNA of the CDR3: TGTGCCAGCAGTTACAGTCCAGGGGGCGGTGGTAATGGCTACACCTTC.

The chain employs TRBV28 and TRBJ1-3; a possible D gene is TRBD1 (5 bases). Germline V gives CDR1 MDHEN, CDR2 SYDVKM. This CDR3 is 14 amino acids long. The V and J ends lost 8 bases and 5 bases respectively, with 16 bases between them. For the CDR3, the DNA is TGTGCCAGCTCTCCGGCAGGGAAACGAAACACCATATATTTT. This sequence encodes CASSPAGKRNTIYF.

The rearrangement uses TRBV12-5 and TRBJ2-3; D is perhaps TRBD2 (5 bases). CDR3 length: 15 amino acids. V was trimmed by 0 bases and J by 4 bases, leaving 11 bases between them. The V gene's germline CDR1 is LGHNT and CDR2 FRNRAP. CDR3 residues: CASGLVHEGSDTQYF. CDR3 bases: TGTGCTAGTGGTTTGGTACATGAGGGTTCAGATACGCAGTATTTT.

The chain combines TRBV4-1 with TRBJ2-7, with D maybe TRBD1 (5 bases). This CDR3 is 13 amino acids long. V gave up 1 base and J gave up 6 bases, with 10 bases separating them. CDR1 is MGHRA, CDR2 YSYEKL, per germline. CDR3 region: CASSQAERGEQYF. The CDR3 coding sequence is TGCGCCAGCAGCCAAGCCGAAAGGGGCGAGCAGTACTTC.

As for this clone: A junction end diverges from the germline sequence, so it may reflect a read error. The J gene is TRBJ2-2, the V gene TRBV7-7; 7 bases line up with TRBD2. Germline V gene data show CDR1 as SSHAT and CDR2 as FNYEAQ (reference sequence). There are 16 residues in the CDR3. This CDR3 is CASSLTAGINTGELFF. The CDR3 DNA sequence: TGTGCTAGCAGCTTGACAGCGGGGATAAACACCGGGGAGCTGTTTTTT. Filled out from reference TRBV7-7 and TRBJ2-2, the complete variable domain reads GAGVSQSPRYKVTKRGQDVTLRCDPISSHATLYWYQQALGQGPEFLTYFNYEAQPDKSGLPSDRFSAERPEGSISTLTIQRTEQRDSAMYRCASSLTAGINTGELFFGEGSRLTVL.

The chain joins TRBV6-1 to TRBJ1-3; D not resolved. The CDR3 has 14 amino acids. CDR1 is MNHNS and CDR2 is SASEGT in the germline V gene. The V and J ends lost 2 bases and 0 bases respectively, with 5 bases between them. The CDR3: CASSEFSSGNTIYF. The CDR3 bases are TGTGCCAGCAGTGAATTCTCCTCTGGAAACACCATATATTTT.

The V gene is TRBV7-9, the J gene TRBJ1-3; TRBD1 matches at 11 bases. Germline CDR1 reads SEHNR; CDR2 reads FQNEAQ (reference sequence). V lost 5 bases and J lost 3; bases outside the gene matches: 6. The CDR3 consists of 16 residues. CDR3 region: CASSTPGQGVGNTIYF. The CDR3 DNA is TGTGCCAGCAGCACTCCGGGACAGGGGGTTGGAAACACCATATATTTT. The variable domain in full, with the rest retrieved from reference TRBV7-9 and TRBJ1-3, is DTGVSQNPRHKITKRGQNVTFRCDPISEHNRLYWYRQTLGQGPEFLTYFQNEAQLEKSRLLSDRFSAERPKGSFSTLEIQRTEQGDSAMYLCASSTPGQGVGNTIYFGEGSWLTVV.

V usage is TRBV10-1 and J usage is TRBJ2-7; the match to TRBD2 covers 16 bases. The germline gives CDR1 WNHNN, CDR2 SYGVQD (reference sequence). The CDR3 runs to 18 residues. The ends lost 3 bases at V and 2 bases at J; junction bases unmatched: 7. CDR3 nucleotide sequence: TGCGCCAGCAGTGACCTGGGACTAGCGGGAGGGATGACCTACGAGCAGTACTTC. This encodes CASSDLGLAGGMTYEQYF.

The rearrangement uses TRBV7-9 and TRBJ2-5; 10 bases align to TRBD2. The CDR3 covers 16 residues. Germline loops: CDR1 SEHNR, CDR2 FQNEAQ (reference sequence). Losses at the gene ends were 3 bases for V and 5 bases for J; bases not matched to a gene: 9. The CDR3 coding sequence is TGTGCCAGCAGCTTCGGAGCGGGGGGGCGTAGGGAGACCCAGTACTTC. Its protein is CASSFGAGGRRETQYF.

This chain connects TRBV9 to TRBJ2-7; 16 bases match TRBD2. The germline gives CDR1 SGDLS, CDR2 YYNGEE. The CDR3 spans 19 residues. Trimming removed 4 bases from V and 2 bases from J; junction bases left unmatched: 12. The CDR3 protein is CASSSPGLAGGPGTYEQYF. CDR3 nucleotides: TGTGCCAGCAGCTCCCCGGGACTAGCGGGGGGGCCGGGAACCTACGAGCAGTACTTC.

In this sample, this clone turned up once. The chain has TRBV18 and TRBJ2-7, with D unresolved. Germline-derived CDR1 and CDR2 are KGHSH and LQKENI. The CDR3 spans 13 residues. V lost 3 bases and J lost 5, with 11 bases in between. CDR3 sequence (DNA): TGTGCCAGCTCACCTCTTGCCGCGGACGAGCAGTACTTC. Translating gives CASSPLAADEQYF.

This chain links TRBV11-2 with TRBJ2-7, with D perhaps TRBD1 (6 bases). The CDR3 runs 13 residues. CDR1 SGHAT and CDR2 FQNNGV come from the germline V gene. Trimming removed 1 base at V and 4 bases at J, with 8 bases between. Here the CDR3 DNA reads TGTGCCAGCAGCTTAGTCAGGGGATACGAGCAGTACTTC. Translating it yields CASSLVRGYEQYF.

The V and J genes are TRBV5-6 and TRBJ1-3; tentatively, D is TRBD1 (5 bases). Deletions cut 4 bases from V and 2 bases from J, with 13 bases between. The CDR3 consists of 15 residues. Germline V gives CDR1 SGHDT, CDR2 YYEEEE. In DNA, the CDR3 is TGTGCCAGCAGCATCGACAGCCGAACTGGAAACACCATATATTTT. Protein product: CASSIDSRTGNTIYF.

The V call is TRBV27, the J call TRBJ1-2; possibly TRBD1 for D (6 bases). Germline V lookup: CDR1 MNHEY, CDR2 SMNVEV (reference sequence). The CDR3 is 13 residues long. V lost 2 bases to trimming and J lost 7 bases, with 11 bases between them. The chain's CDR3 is CASSLDYRVGYTF. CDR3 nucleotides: TGTGCCAGCAGTTTAGATTACAGGGTTGGCTACACCTTC.

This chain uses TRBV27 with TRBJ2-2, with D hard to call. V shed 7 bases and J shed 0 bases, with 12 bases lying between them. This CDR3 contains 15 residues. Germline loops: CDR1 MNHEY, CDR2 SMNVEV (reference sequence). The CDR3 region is CASTLDNTNTGELFF. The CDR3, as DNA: TGTGCCAGCACCCTAGATAACACGAACACCGGGGAGCTGTTTTTT.

In DNA, the CDR3 is TGTGCCAGCTCTCAAGGGAGGGACGAGCAGTACTTC. Residues: CASSQGRDEQYF. This chain links TRBV18 with TRBJ2-7; 7 bases match TRBD2. V trimming: 6 bases; J trimming: 5 bases; junction bases outside the gene matches: 4. The CDR3 is 12 residues long. Germline V lookup: CDR1 KGHSH, CDR2 LQKENI.

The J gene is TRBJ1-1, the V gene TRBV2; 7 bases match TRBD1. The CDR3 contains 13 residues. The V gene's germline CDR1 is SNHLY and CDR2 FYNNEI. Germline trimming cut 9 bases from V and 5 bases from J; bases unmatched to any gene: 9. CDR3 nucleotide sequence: TGTGCCAGTACAGGGGTTGTCGAAACTGAAGCTTTCTTT. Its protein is CASTGVVETEAFF.

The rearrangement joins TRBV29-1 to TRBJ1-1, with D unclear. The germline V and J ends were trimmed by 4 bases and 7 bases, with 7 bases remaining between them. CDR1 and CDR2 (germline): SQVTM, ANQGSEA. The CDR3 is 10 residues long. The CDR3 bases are TGCAGCGTTGCCAGAAATGAAGCTTTCTTT. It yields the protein CSVARNEAFF.

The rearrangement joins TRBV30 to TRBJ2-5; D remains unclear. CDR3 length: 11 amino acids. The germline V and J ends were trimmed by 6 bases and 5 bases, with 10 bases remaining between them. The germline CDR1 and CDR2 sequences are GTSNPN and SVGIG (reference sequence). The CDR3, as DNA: TGTGCCTGCGCCCTCGGGGAGACCCAGTACTTC. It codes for CACALGETQYF. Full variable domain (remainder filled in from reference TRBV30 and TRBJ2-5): SQTIHQWPATLVQPVGSPLSLECTVEGTSNPNLYWYRQAAGRGLQLLFYSVGIGQISSEVPQNLSASRPQDRQFILSSKKLLLSDSGFYLCACALGETQYFGPGTRLLVL.

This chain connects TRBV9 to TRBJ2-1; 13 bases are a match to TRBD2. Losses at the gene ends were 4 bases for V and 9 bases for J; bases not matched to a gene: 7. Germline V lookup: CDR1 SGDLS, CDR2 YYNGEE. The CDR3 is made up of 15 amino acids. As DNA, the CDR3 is TGTGCCAGCAGCTCACTAGCGGGGGGGCGGATTGAGCAGTTCTTC. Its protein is CASSSLAGGRIEQFF. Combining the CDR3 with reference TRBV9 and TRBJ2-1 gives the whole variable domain DSGVTQTPKHLITATGQRVTLRCSPRSGDLSVYWYQQSLDQGLQFLIQYYNGEERAKGNILERFSAQQFPDLHSELNLSSLELGDSALYFCASSSLAGGRIEQFFGPGTRLTVL.

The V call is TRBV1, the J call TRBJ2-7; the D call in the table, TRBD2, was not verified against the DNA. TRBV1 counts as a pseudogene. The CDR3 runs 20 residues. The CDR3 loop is CTSSQEIVVQREPSSYEQYF. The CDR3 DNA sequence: TGCACCAGCAGCCAAGAAATCGTGGTGCAGCGGGAGCCGAGCTCCTACGAGCAGTACTTC.

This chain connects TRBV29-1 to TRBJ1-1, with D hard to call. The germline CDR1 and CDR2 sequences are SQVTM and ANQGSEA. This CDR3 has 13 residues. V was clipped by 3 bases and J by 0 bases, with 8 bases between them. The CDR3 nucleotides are TGCAGCGTTGATCGGCGGATGAACACTGAAGCTTTCTTT. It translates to CSVDRRMNTEAFF. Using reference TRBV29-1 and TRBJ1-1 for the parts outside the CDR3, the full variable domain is SAVISQKPSRDICQRGTSLTIQCQVDSQVTMMFWYRQQPGQSLTLIATANQGSEATYESGFVIDKFPISRPNLTFSTLTVSNMSPEDSSIYLCSVDRRMNTEAFFGQGTRLTVV.

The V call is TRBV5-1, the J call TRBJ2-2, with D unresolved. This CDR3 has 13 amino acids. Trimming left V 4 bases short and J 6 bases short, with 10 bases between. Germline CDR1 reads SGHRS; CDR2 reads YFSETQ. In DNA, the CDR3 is TGCGCCAGCAGCGTTAGTAGTCCCGGGGAGCTGTTTTTT. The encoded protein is CASSVSSPGELFF.

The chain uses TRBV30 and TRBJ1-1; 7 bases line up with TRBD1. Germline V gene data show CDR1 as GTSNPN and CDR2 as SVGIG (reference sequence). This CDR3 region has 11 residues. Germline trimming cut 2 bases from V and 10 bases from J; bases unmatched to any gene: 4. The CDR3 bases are TGTGCCTGGAGTAACCAGGGGGGAGCTTTCTTT. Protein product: CAWSNQGGAFF. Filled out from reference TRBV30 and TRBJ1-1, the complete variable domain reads SQTIHQWPATLVQPVGSPLSLECTVEGTSNPNLYWYRQAAGRGLQLLFYSVGIGQISSEVPQNLSASRPQDRQFILSSKKLLLSDSGFYLCAWSNQGGAFFGQGTRLTVV.

The CDR3 sequence is CASSSWTGGRNGYTF. The CDR3 DNA sequence: TGTGCCAGCAGCTCCTGGACAGGGGGCAGAAATGGCTACACCTTC. This rearrangement joins TRBV5-4 to TRBJ1-2; 11 bases align to TRBD1. CDR1 and CDR2 from the germline V gene are SGHNT and YYREEE (reference sequence). The CDR3 length is 15 residues. V lost 3 bases, J lost 6 bases, and 7 bases stayed unmatched.

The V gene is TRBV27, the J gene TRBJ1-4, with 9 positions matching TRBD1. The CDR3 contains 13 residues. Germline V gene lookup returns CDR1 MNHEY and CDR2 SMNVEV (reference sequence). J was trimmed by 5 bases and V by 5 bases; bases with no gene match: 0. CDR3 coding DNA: TGTGCCAGCAGTGGGACAGGGAATGAAAAACTGTTTTTT. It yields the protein CASSGTGNEKLFF.